These 17 T cell receptor beta chains were all obtained from the same sample, sequenced in a study of T cells in Graves' hyperthyroidism and ophthalmopathy. RNA transcripts were the template for amplifying TCR beta CDR3 regions. In the first-round RT-PCR of the TCR CDR3, the HTBI primer set was used. From the multiplex PCR reads, TCRdb called clonotypes with MiXCR, one entry per CDR3 protein. The sample carries hundreds of thousands of distinct CDR3 sequences, around 15% recorded once. Input material: blood. The receptor set was obtained from a woman in her late teens or twenties with Graves' hyperthyroidism.

This clonotype was seen ten or more times. The chain uses TRBV12-3 or TRBV12-4 and TRBJ2-2; 7 nucleotides agree with TRBD1. The V segment lost 1 base and the J segment 2 bases; nucleotides outside the gene matches: 4. The CDR3 runs 16 residues. The CDR3, as DNA: TGTGCCAGCAGTTTAGGGGGACAGATCAACACCGGGGAGCTGTTTTTT. Residues: CASSLGGQINTGELFF.

This clonotype occurred a few times. This CDR3 reads CASSVLAGGYEQYF. The DNA for the CDR3 is TGTGCCAGCAGCGTATTGGCGGGAGGGTACGAGCAGTACTTC. V usage is TRBV9 and J usage is TRBJ2-7; 9 nucleotides agree with TRBD2. The germline V gene has CDR1 SGDLS and CDR2 YYNGEE. The length of the CDR3 is 14 residues. V lost 1 base and J lost 4; bases outside the gene matches: 3.

J is TRBJ2-3 and V is TRBV6-1, with TRBD2 matching 7 bases. J gave up 4 bases and V 7 bases, and 8 bases lay outside the gene matches. The CDR3 totals 14 residues. Germline CDR1 is MNHNS and CDR2 is SASEGT. The CDR3 is CASILGGSSDTQYF. The CDR3 coding sequence is TGTGCCAGCATCTTGGGCGGGAGTTCAGATACGCAGTATTTT.

The gene calls are TRBV5-8 and TRBJ2-5; D gene unclear. The CDR3 has 15 residues. Germline lookup yields CDR1 SGHTS and CDR2 YDEGEE. V gave up 2 bases and J gave up 0 bases, with 11 bases separating them. The CDR3 region is CASSLIASHQETQYF. The CDR3 nucleotides are TGTGCCAGCAGCTTAATTGCCAGTCACCAAGAGACCCAGTACTTC.

This clonotype was seen more than once but under ten times. The J gene is TRBJ2-7, the V gene TRBV3-1, with unresolved D. V was clipped by 0 bases and J by 3 bases, with 15 bases between them. CDR1 and CDR2 (germline): LGHDT, YNNKEL (reference sequence). The CDR3 length is 16 residues. CDR3 sequence reads: CASSQDRTFPLYEQYF. The DNA of the CDR3 is TGTGCCAGCAGCCAAGATAGAACTTTCCCCCTCTACGAGCAGTACTTC.

This clonotype appeared many times. The gene calls are TRBV20-1 and TRBJ2-5, with TRBD2 matching 11 bases. CDR1 DFQATT and CDR2 SNEGSKA come from the germline V gene (reference sequence). V was clipped by 4 bases and J by 2 bases; unmatched bases: 6. This CDR3 has 15 residues. CDR3 amino acids: CSATQLAGVQETQYF. In DNA, the CDR3 is TGCAGTGCTACCCAACTAGCGGGGGTACAAGAGACCCAGTACTTC.

This clonotype has at least ten counts. This chain links TRBV27 with TRBJ1-6, with TRBD1 as a possible D gene (5 bases). Deletions cut 4 bases from V and 7 bases from J, with 23 bases between. CDR3 length: 18 residues. Germline V gene sequence: CDR1 MNHEY, CDR2 SMNVEV (reference sequence). The chain's CDR3 is CASSSLWGVWEGNSPLHF. The DNA of the CDR3 is TGTGCCAGCAGTTCGCTGTGGGGGGTCTGGGAAGGCAATTCACCCCTCCACTTT.

This clonotype has only a few counts. The V and J genes are TRBV20-1 and TRBJ2-4, with TRBD2 as a possible D gene (6 bases). CDR3 size: 15 residues. Trimming shortened V by 2 bases and J by 0 bases, and 11 bases separated the two germline ends. Per the germline V gene, CDR1 is DFQATT and CDR2 is SNEGSKA (reference sequence). CDR3 amino acids: CSARWRVLAKNIQYF. In DNA form, the CDR3 reads TGCAGTGCTAGATGGAGGGTACTAGCCAAAAACATTCAGTACTTC.

The V call is TRBV9, the J call TRBJ1-3; D remains ambiguous. The germline gives CDR1 SGDLS, CDR2 YYNGEE. This CDR3 comprises 16 residues. V was pared by 0 bases and J by 0 bases, with 10 bases between. The CDR3 here is CASSVDPGSSGNTIYF. CDR3 DNA sequence: TGTGCCAGCAGCGTAGATCCCGGATCCTCTGGAAACACCATATATTTT.

This clonotype was observed at least ten times. The genes are TRBV3-1 and TRBJ1-5, with a possible D match to TRBD1 (5 bases). Per the germline V gene, CDR1 is LGHDT and CDR2 is YNNKEL (reference sequence). V dropped 4 bases and J dropped 9 bases, with 10 bases sitting between them. CDR3 length: 12 amino acids. CDR3 in amino acids: CASSPSGGPQHF. The CDR3 nucleotides read TGTGCCAGCAGCCCTTCTGGGGGGCCCCAGCATTTT.

This clonotype occurred a few times. The chain employs TRBV6-1 and TRBJ2-3, with D possibly TRBD1 on 5 matching bases. The germline V gene has CDR1 MNHNS and CDR2 SASEGT. The CDR3 runs 16 residues. The V and J ends lost 5 bases and 0 bases respectively, with 15 bases between them. The chain's CDR3 is CASSSRQTLSTDTQYF. CDR3 DNA: TGTGCCAGCAGTTCCAGACAGACATTGAGCACAGATACGCAGTATTTT.

This clonotype was observed a few times. The J gene is TRBJ2-1, the V gene TRBV7-3; 10 nucleotides agree with TRBD2. CDR1 is SGHTA, CDR2 FQGTGA, per germline. The V segment lost 2 bases and the J segment 7 bases; nucleotides outside the gene matches: 8. This CDR3 comprises 16 residues. The CDR3 region has the DNA TGTGCCAGCAGCTTAGGTCCTAGCGGGAGTGGGAATGAGCAGTTCTTC. It encodes CASSLGPSGSGNEQFF.

This clonotype appeared many times. The chain is built from TRBV7-2 and TRBJ2-5; D gene ambiguous. The CDR3 loop spans 14 amino acids. V dropped 1 base and J dropped 6 bases, with 12 bases sitting between them. Per the germline V gene, CDR1 is SGHTA and CDR2 is FQGNSA. DNA for the CDR3: TGTGCCAGCAGCTTAGGAGCCCTAGGGCAGACCCAGTACTTC. It is translated as CASSLGALGQTQYF.

This clonotype was seen at least ten times. In nucleotides, the CDR3 is TGTGCCAGCAGCCAGGGATCTAGCGGACTACAAGAGACCCAGTACTTC. As protein: CASSQGSSGLQETQYF. V usage is TRBV7-3 and J usage is TRBJ2-5; TRBD2 aligns across 7 bases. The germline V gene encodes CDR1 SGHTA and CDR2 FQGTGA. CDR3 length: 16 residues. The junction had 11 bases not matched to a gene; V was cut back by 5 bases and J by 2 bases.

V is TRBV7-9 and J is TRBJ2-5, with a weak D call TRBD2 (6 bases). V gave up 2 bases and J gave up 4 bases, with 14 bases separating them. Per germline, CDR1 SEHNR and CDR2 FQNEAQ (reference sequence). The CDR3 runs 15 residues. The CDR3 reads CASSLFTGVLETQYF. CDR3 in DNA: TGTGCCAGCAGCTTATTCACGGGAGTCTTAGAGACCCAGTACTTC.

This clonotype was seen repeatedly, ten times or more. The chain recombines TRBV7-8 with TRBJ2-7; D is perhaps TRBD1 or TRBD2 (5 bases each). Germline-derived CDR1 and CDR2 are SGHVS and FQNEAQ. V was cut by 5 bases and J by 2 bases, with 13 bases left in between. The CDR3 spans 14 residues. The CDR3 loop reads CASSARDGPYEQYF. The CDR3 DNA reads as TGTGCCAGCAGCGCTAGGGACGGGCCCTACGAGCAGTACTTC.

This clonotype was seen a handful of times. The rearrangement joins TRBV12-3 or TRBV12-4 to TRBJ2-1, with a weak D call TRBD2 (5 bases). The ends were cut back, 8 bases at V and 3 bases at J, with 17 bases in the middle. CDR3 length equals 15 residues. The CDR3: CASSRGSRGYNEQFF. The CDR3 nucleotides read TGTGCCAGCTCACGGGGAAGCAGAGGCTACAATGAGCAGTTCTTC.